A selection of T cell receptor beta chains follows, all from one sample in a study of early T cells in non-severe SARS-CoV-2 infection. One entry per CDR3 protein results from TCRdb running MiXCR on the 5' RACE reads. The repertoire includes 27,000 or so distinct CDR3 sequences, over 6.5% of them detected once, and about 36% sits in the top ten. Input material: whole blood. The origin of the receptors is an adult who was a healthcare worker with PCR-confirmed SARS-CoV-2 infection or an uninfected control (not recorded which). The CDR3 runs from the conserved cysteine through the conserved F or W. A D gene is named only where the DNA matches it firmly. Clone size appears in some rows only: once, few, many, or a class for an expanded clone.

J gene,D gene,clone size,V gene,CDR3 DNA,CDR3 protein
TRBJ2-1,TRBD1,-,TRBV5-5,TGTGCCAGCAGCTTGGGAACAGGGGCTAGGGTTGAGCAGTTCTTC,CASSLGTGARVEQFF
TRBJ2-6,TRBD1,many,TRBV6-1,TGTGCCAGCAGACCAGGGGGCTCTGGGGCCAACGTCCTGACTTTC,CASRPGGSGANVLTF
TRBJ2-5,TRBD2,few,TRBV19,TGTGCCAGTAGCGGACTAGCGGGGGGGCTAGAGACCCAGTACTTC,CASSGLAGGLETQYF
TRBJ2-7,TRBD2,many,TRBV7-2,TGTGCCAGCAGCTTAATGGCGGGGGGGACGGCCTACGAGCAGTACTTC,CASSLMAGGTAYEQYF
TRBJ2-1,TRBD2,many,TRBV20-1,TGCAGTGCGGGGGGGGAGTCCGGCTATGAGCAGTTCTTC,CSAGGESGYEQFF
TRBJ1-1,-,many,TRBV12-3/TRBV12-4,TGTGCCAGCAGTTCAATAGGAAGAACAACTGAAGCTTTCTTT,CASSSIGRTTEAFF
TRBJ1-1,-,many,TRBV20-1,TGCAGTGCTAGAGATGATGGGGGAAACACTGAAGCTTTCTTT,CSARDDGGNTEAFF
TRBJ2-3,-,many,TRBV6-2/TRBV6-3,TGTGCCAGCAGCCCCGGGGCGGGTTGGGGCACAGATACGCAGTATTTT,CASSPGAGWGTDTQYF
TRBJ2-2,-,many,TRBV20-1,TGCAGTGCCATCCATGGAACCACCGGGGAGCTGTTTTTT,CSAIHGTTGELFF
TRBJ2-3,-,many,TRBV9,TGTGCCAGCAGCGGACCGTTCACAGATACGCAGTATTTT,CASSGPFTDTQYF
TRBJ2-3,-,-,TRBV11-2,TGTGCCAGCAGCTATGAGGGAGGAGTCGCAGATACGCAGTATTTT,CASSYEGGVADTQYF
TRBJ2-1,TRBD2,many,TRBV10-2,TGCGCCAGCAGTGCCGCTAGCGGGACATACAATGAGCAGTTCTTC,CASSAASGTYNEQFF
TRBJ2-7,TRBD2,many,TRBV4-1,TGCGCCAGCAGCCAAGTTACTAGCGGGGGATCCTACGAGCAGTACTTC,CASSQVTSGGSYEQYF
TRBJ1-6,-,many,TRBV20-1,TGCAGTGCCCGCCCCGCGGGGGCAATCCTCGTACGCTCACCCCTCCACTTT,CSARPAGAILVRSPLHF
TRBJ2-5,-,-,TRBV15,TGTGCCACCAGCCGACGAGGTGGGCCAGAGACCCAGTACTTC,CATSRRGGPETQYF
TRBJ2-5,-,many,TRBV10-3,TGTGCCATCAGTGAGTCGTCCCAGGGCTACCAAGAGACCCAGTACTTC,CAISESSQGYQETQYF
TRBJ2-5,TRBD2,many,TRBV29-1,TGCAGCGTTGCTCCTAGCGGGAGGGGAAAAGAGACCCAGTACTTC,CSVAPSGRGKETQYF
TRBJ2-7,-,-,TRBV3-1,TGTGCCAGCAGCCTAACGCCCAGCGAGCAGTACTTC,CASSLTPSEQYF
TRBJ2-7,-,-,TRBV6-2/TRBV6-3,TGTGCCAGCAGTTCGCGGACAGTCCCCTACGAGCAGTACTTC,CASSSRTVPYEQYF
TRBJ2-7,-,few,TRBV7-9,TGTGCCAGCACTCGAACCGCAGGGTTCGAGCAGTACTTC,CASTRTAGFEQYF
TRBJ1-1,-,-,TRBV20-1,TGCAGTGCTAGAAACGGCCCCTATGAAGCTTTCTTT,CSARNGPYEAFF
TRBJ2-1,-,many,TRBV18,TGTGCCAGCTCACGGACCGACAATGAGCAGTTCTTC,CASSRTDNEQFF
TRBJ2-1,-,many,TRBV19,TGTGCCAGTAGCTCCTTCGGGTGGTTAACCTACAATGAGCAGTTCTTC,CASSSFGWLTYNEQFF
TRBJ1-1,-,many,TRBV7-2,TGTGCCAGCAGCGAAAGGTACACTGAAGCTTTCTTT,CASSERYTEAFF
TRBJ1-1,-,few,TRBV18,TGTGCCAGCTTACAAAATAAGCACACTGAAGCTTTCTTT,CASLQNKHTEAFF
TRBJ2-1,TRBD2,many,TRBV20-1,TGCAGTGCTAGAGATCCGGGACTAGCCGGGGGGAATGAGCAGTTCTTC,CSARDPGLAGGNEQFF
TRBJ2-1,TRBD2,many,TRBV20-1,TGCAGTGCCGGTACTAGCGGGAGGGGGTTCGATGAGCAGTTCTTC,CSAGTSGRGFDEQFF
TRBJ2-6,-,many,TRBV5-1,TGCGCCAGCAGCTTGTCCTCTGGGGCCAACGTCCTGACTTTC,CASSLSSGANVLTF
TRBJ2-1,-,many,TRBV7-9,TGTGCCAGCAGCGGTTATCAGGAGCAGTTCTTC,CASSGYQEQFF
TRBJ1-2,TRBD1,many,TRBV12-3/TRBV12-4,TGTGCCAGCAGGGAACAGGGGTCGGGCTATGGCTACACCTTC,CASREQGSGYGYTF
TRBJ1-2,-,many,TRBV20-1,TGCAGTGCTAGACCCCAGGGGCCCGTCTATGGCTACACCTTC,CSARPQGPVYGYTF
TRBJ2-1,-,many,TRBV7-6,TGTGCCAGCAGCTTAGCTGGTTTGAATGAGCAGTTCTTC,CASSLAGLNEQFF
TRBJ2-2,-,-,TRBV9,TGTGCCAGCAGCGTAGGCCGGATCACCGGGGAGCTGTTTTTT,CASSVGRITGELFF
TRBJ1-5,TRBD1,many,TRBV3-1,TGTGCCAGCAGCGTAACAGGGGGCAGGGATCAGCCCCAGCATTTT,CASSVTGGRDQPQHF
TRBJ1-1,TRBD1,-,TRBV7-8,TGTGCCAGCAGCCCTCAGGGGGGAGGCACTGAAGCTTTCTTT,CASSPQGGGTEAFF
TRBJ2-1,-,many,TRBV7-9,TGTGCCAGCAGCTATGGTGAGCAGTTCTTC,CASSYGEQFF
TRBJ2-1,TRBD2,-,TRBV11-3,TGTGCCAGCGGAAAGGGACTAGCGGGACCCAATGAGCAGTTCTTC,CASGKGLAGPNEQFF
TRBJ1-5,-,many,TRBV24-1,TGTGCCACCAGTGGCAGTGGCGAGCCCCAGCATTTT,CATSGSGEPQHF
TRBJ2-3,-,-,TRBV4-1,TGCGCCAGCAGCCAAGTTAGCACAGATACGCAGTATTTT,CASSQVSTDTQYF
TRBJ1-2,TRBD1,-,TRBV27,TGTGCCAGCAGAAACCTTAACACGGACAGGAATGGCTACACCTTC,CASRNLNTDRNGYTF
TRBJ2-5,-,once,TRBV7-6,TGTGCCAGCAGCCCTCCTGGGGGGGCCCTGGAGACCCAGTACTTC,CASSPPGGALETQYF
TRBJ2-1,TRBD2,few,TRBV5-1,TGCGCCAGCAGCTCCTTCGGGGGGAAAAGCTCCTACAATGAGCAGTTCTTC,CASSSFGGKSSYNEQFF
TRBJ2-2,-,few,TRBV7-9,TGTGCCAGCAGTGTAAGAACCGAATCCGGGGAGCTGTTTTTT,CASSVRTESGELFF
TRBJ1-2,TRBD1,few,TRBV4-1,TGCGCCAGCAGCCAAGATCAGGGGACAGGGGGCGCGAGTGGCTACACCTTC,CASSQDQGTGGASGYTF
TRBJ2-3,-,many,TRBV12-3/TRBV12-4,TGTGCCAGCAGTTCCCCGACTCGACGCACAGATACGCAGTATTTT,CASSSPTRRTDTQYF
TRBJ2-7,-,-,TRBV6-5,TGTGCCAGCAGTACTCGACAGGGAGGGTCCTACGAGCAGTACTTC,CASSTRQGGSYEQYF
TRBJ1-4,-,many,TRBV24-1,TGTGCCACCAGTGATTTGACAGCAACTAATGAAAAACTGTTTTTT,CATSDLTATNEKLFF
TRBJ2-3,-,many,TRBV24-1,TGTGCCACCAGCCCGACCACAGATACGCAGTATTTT,CATSPTTDTQYF
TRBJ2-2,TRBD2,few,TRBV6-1,TGTGCCAGCATGTGGGGAGGGGACACCGGGGAGCTGTTTTTT,CASMWGGDTGELFF
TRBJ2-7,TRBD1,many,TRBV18,TGTGCCAGCTCACCACCCCTCCGGGACAGCGGACAGTACTTC,CASSPPLRDSGQYF
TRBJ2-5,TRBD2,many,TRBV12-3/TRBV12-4,TGTGCCAGCAGTTTAGCGCTAGCGGGAGATTCCGAGACCCAGTACTTC,CASSLALAGDSETQYF
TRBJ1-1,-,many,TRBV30,TGTGCCTGGAGTGTACCGGGGGGAAGAGCTTTCTTT,CAWSVPGGRAFF
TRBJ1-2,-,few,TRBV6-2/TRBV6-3,TGTGCCAGCGGATCGATCCGGAGGAAGGATGGCTACACCTTC,CASGSIRRKDGYTF
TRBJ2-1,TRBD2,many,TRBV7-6,TGTGCCAGCAGCCATGGGACTAGCGGGGACAATGAGCAGTTCTTC,CASSHGTSGDNEQFF
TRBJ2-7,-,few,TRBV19,TGTGCCAGTAGTACCTCCAGGGCCATCTTCTACGAGCAGTACTTC,CASSTSRAIFYEQYF
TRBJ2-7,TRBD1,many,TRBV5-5,TGTGCCAGCAGCTTAGGACAGGGGTGGTACGAGCAGTACTTC,CASSLGQGWYEQYF
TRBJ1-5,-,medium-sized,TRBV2,TGTGCCAGCAGTGCCGGGAGCACACAGGAGCAGCCCCAGCATTTT,CASSAGSTQEQPQHF
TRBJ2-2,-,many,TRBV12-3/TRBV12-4,TGTGCCAGCAGCAACACCGGGGAGCTGTTTTTT,CASSNTGELFF
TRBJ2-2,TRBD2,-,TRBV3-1,TGTGCCAGCAGTCTAGCGGGGTATCACACCGGGGAGCTGTTTTTT,CASSLAGYHTGELFF
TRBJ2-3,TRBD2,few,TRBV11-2,TGTGCCAGCAGCTCCATTCCTACTAGCGGGGGAGGTACGCAGTATTTT,CASSSIPTSGGGTQYF